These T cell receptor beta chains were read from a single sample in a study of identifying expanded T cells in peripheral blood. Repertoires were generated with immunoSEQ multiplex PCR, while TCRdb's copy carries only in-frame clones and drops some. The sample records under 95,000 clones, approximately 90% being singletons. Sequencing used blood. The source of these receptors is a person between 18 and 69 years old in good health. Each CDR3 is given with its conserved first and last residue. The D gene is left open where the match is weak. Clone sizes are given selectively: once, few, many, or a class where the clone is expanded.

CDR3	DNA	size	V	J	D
CASSQGQETQYF	TGCGCCAGCAGCCAGGGACAAGAGACCCAGTACTTC	-	TRBV5-1	TRBJ2-5	-
CASSESGETGANVLTF	TGCGCCAGCAGTGAGTCGGGAGAGACTGGGGCCAACGTCCTGACTTTC	-	TRBV10-1	TRBJ2-6	-
CASSPGNRDRQYF	TGTGCCAGCAGTCCAGGTAACCGGGACCGACAGTACTTC	-	TRBV28	TRBJ2-4	-
CASSEGLGFEQYF	TGTGCCAGTAGTGAGGGGCTAGGATTCGAGCAGTACTTC	-	TRBV19	TRBJ2-7	-
CASSLAAGIYEQYF	TGTGCCAGCAGCTTGGCAGCAGGGATCTACGAGCAGTACTTC	once	TRBV5-6	TRBJ2-7	-
CASSYAAGQYNEQFF	TGTGCCAGCAGTTATGCAGCGGGCCAGTACAATGAGCAGTTCTTC	few	TRBV6-5	TRBJ2-1	-
CSVIWENAHEQFF	TGCAGCGTTATTTGGGAAAACGCCCATGAGCAGTTCTTC	-	TRBV29-1	TRBJ2-1	-
CSVASGPGELFF	TGCAGCGTTGCTTCTGGCCCCGGGGAGCTGTTTTTT	once	TRBV29-1	TRBJ2-2	-
CSATPGTSGGHTDTQYF	TGCAGCGCAACCCCTGGGACTAGCGGGGGGCACACAGATACGCAGTATTTT	-	TRBV29-1	TRBJ2-3	TRBD2
CASSQERESNEQFF	TGCGCCAGCAGCCAAGAAAGGGAATCCAATGAGCAGTTCTTC	-	TRBV4-1	TRBJ2-1	-
CASSLKRNTEAFF	TGTGCCAGCAGCTTAAAACGGAACACTGAAGCTTTCTTT	-	TRBV7-2	TRBJ1-1	-
CASSRSLGTGPYNEQFF	TGTGCCAGCAGCCGATCTTTAGGGACCGGACCCTACAATGAGCAGTTCTTC	-	TRBV7-8	TRBJ2-1	-
CASSRGQGSADTQYF	TGTGCCAGCTCACGCGGACAGGGGAGTGCAGATACGCAGTATTTT	-	TRBV18	TRBJ2-3	TRBD1
CASSLGGLVGYNEQFF	TGTGCCAGCAGCTTGGGGGGACTAGTAGGCTACAATGAGCAGTTCTTC	-	TRBV5-4	TRBJ2-1	TRBD2
CASSLDKSGGPGEGNQPQHF	TGTGCCAGCAGCTTAGATAAATCTGGGGGCCCCGGGGAAGGCAATCAGCCCCAGCATTTT	-	TRBV11-3	TRBJ1-5	-
CATSRAADVVEQYF	TGTGCCACCAGCAGAGCGGCGGATGTCGTCGAGCAGTACTTC	-	TRBV15	TRBJ2-7	-
CASRGRGQETQYF	TGTGCCAGCAGGGGGAGGGGTCAAGAGACCCAGTACTTC	-	TRBV6-6	TRBJ2-5	TRBD2
CASSQGLSSQETQYF	TGCGCCAGCAGCCAAGGATTAAGTTCCCAAGAGACCCAGTACTTC	once	TRBV4-3	TRBJ2-5	-
CASSLSGSSNNEQFF	TGTGCCAGCAGCTTAAGCGGGAGTTCAAACAATGAGCAGTTCTTC	-	TRBV7-2	TRBJ2-1	TRBD2
CASSQKSPTSGGKTYEQYF	TGCGCCAGCAGCCAAAAGAGCCCTACTAGCGGGGGGAAAACCTACGAGCAGTACTTC	-	TRBV4-1	TRBJ2-7	TRBD2
CATRGPNQPQHF	TGTGCCACAAGGGGCCCCAATCAGCCCCAGCATTTT	-	TRBV28	TRBJ1-5	-
CASQVSNQPQHF	TGTGCCAGCCAGGTTAGCAATCAGCCCCAGCATTTT	-	TRBV28	TRBJ1-5	-
CASSYLSGNEQFF	TGTGCCAGCAGCTATCTATCGGGCAATGAGCAGTTCTTC	-	TRBV7-9	TRBJ2-1	-